This T cell receptor (beta chain) was identified in a study of blood T cell repertoires in COVID-19. Study details: Donors in the United States, Italy and Spain gave samples during acute or convalescent COVID-19.

The CDR3 runs 15 residues. Trimming cost V 1 base and J 5 bases; bases outside gene matches: 6. Looked up from germline, CDR1 is LNHDA and CDR2 is SQIVND (reference sequence). Method: immunoSEQ multiplex PCR; TCRdb's copy keeps in-frame clones and lacks some. The sample holds 110,000 to 150,000 clones, around 86% seen once. Sequencing was done on a sample of peripheral blood. This receptor was identified in a human donor in a cohort sampled during active COVID-19. The chain employs TRBV19 and TRBJ2-5; 8 nucleotides match TRBD2. As DNA, the CDR3 is TGTGCCAGTAGTATAGTAAGCGGGAGTTGGGAGACCCAGTACTTC. This encodes CASSIVSGSWETQYF.